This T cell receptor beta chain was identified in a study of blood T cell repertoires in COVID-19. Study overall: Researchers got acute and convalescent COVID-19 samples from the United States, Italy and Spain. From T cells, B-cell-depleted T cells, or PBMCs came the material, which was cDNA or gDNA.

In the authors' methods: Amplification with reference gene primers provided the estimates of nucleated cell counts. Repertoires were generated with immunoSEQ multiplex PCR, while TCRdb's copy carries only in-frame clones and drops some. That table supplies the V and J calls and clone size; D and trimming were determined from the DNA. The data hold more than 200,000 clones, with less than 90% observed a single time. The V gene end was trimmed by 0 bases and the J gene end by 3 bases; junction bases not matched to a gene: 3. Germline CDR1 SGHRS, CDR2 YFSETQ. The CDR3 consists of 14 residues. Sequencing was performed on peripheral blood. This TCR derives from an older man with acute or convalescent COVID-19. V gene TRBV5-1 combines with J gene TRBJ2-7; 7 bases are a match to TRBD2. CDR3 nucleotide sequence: TGCGCCAGCAGCTTGGATCCGGGAGGCTACGAGCAGTACTTC. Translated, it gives CASSLDPGGYEQYF.